The 20 T cell receptor beta chains in this list originate from one sample, sequenced in a study of blood T cell repertoires in COVID-19. Using immunoSEQ multiplex PCR, the repertoire was profiled, and TCRdb retains in-frame clones only, with some absent. The sample shows roughly 280,000 clones, about 88% of them seen only once. The sample comprised peripheral blood. These receptors all come from a man between 18 and 35 years old with active or convalescent COVID-19.

This clone was picked up one time. The chain is built from TRBV11-2 and TRBJ2-3; 8 bases agree with TRBD2. Germline V CDR1 and CDR2: SGHAT, FQNNGV. J was trimmed by 2 bases and V by 3 bases; bases with no gene match: 7. The CDR3 is made up of 16 amino acids. The CDR3 protein is CASSFIGTSATDTQYF. The CDR3 nucleotides read TGTGCCAGCAGCTTTATCGGGACTAGTGCCACAGATACGCAGTATTTT.

V and J are TRBV6-1 and TRBJ1-6; D is unclear. The CDR3 is made up of 13 amino acids. V was cut by 3 bases and J by 9 bases, with 9 bases left in between. Looked up from germline, CDR1 is MNHNS and CDR2 is SASEGT. The CDR3 coding sequence is TGTGCCAGCAGTGATTTGACATTTTCACCCCTCCACTTT. Its translation is CASSDLTFSPLHF.

The V call is TRBV3-1 (or the pseudogene TRBV3-2), the J call TRBJ1-1; possible D gene TRBD1, 5 bases. Germline V gives CDR1 LGHDT, CDR2 YNNKEL (reference sequence). The ends were cut back, 2 bases at V and 11 bases at J, with 9 bases in the middle. This CDR3 region has 11 residues. CDR3: CASSQRGKAFF. In DNA form, the CDR3 reads TGTGCCAGCAGCCAAAGGGGTAAGGCTTTCTTT.

The chain is built from TRBV9 and TRBJ1-5; D gene ambiguous. Trimming took 5 bases from V and 1 from J, leaving 10 bases between them. The CDR3 runs 14 residues. Per germline, CDR1 SGDLS and CDR2 YYNGEE. The CDR3 coding sequence is TGTGCCAGCAGTGCTTCTGGCAGCAATCAGCCCCAGCATTTT. As protein: CASSASGSNQPQHF.

The sample holds one count of this clone. The rearrangement links TRBV5-1 to TRBJ1-1; TRBD1 is a possible D gene (6 bases). The CDR3 loop spans 13 amino acids. The germline gives CDR1 SGHRS, CDR2 YFSETQ. With 2 bases removed from V and 4 bases from J, the gap between germline ends came to 9 bases. In DNA form, the CDR3 reads TGCGCCAGCAGCTTCTTCAGGGGCACTGAAGCTTTCTTT. It yields the protein CASSFFRGTEAFF.

This clone was seen a single time. This rearrangement joins TRBV9 to TRBJ1-1; the D gene is possibly TRBD1 (5 bases). The CDR3 has 19 residues. CDR1 and CDR2 (germline): SGDLS, YYNGEE. Deletions cut 0 bases from V and 1 base from J, with 22 bases between. The CDR3 coding sequence is TGTGCCAGCAGCGTAGTCCCCCAGGGCGAAGAAGCAAGGAACACTGAAGCTTTCTTT. Residues: CASSVVPQGEEARNTEAFF.

The chain employs TRBV6-1 and TRBJ1-4; 9 positions agree with TRBD1. V lost 3 bases to trimming and J lost 8 bases; unmatched junction nucleotides: 1. The CDR3 is 13 residues long. The germline gives CDR1 MNHNS, CDR2 SASEGT. CDR3 region: CASSEGQGEKLFF. CDR3 nucleotides: TGTGCCAGCAGTGAGGGACAGGGAGAAAAACTGTTTTTT.

The chain carries TRBV13 and TRBJ1-2; D is unresolved. Germline V gene data show CDR1 as PRHDT and CDR2 as FYEKMQ (reference sequence). The germline V and J ends were trimmed by 5 bases and 1 base, with 8 bases remaining between them. This CDR3 is 13 amino acids long. The CDR3: CASSLSYNYGYTF. Written as DNA, the CDR3 is TGTGCCAGCAGCCTATCCTATAACTATGGCTACACCTTC.

The chain has TRBV7-6 and TRBJ1-1; TRBD1 is a possible D gene (6 bases). Germline CDR1 and CDR2: SGHVS and FNYEAQ. There are 12 residues in the CDR3. Trimming removed 5 bases at V and 10 bases at J, with 14 bases between. CDR3 nucleotides: TGTGCCAGCAGCCCCAGGGGAGAGGGAGCTTTCTTT. Translating gives CASSPRGEGAFF.

The rearrangement links TRBV14 to TRBJ1-2; no clear D gene. The CDR3 is made up of 14 amino acids. Trimming left V 1 base short and J 2 bases short, with 8 bases between. Germline lookup yields CDR1 SGHDN and CDR2 FVKESK. The CDR3 DNA reads TGTGCCAGCAGCCAAGGATCGGGAAACTATGGCTACACCTTC. Encoded protein: CASSQGSGNYGYTF.

This clone came up once. At the DNA level, this CDR3 is encoded by other sequences in the same sample as well. The V call is TRBV5-1, the J call TRBJ2-2, with TRBD1 identical over 9 bases. Trimming took 4 bases from V and 5 from J; bases not matched to a gene: 6. This CDR3 spans 15 amino acids. Germline assignment: CDR1 SGHRS and CDR2 YFSETQ. CDR3 DNA sequence: TGCGCCAGCAGCCCCGGACAGGGGCTGACCGGGGAGCTGTTTTTT. It yields the protein CASSPGQGLTGELFF.

The CDR3 nucleotides are TGTGCCAGCAGCCAGGAGGGAAGCAATCAGCCCCAGCATTTT. Its protein product is CASSQEGSNQPQHF. J is TRBJ1-5 and V is TRBV3-1 (or the pseudogene TRBV3-2); D call uncertain. This CDR3 is 14 amino acids long. The ends were cut back, 3 bases at V and 1 base at J, with 7 bases in the middle. Germline CDR1 LGHDT, CDR2 YNNKEL (reference sequence).

This rearrangement joins TRBV19 to TRBJ2-2; 7 bases map to TRBD2. Germline lookup yields CDR1 LNHDA and CDR2 SQIVND (reference sequence). CDR3 length equals 16 residues. V shed 1 base, J shed 4 bases, and the junction held 6 bases outside the gene matches. The CDR3 sequence is CASSIAGGFITGELFF. DNA for the CDR3: TGTGCCAGTAGTATAGCGGGAGGCTTTATCACCGGGGAGCTGTTTTTT. The entire variable domain, with the rest obtained from reference TRBV19 and TRBJ2-2, is as follows: DGGITQSPKYLFRKEGQNVTLSCEQNLNHDAMYWYRQDPGQGLRLIYYSQIVNDFQKGDIAEGYSVSREKKESFPLTVTSAQKNPTAFYLCASSIAGGFITGELFFGEGSRLTVL.

This rearrangement joins TRBV19 to TRBJ2-7; no clear D. The V end lost 9 bases, the J end lost 3 bases, and 15 bases lay between the germline ends. Per germline, CDR1 LNHDA and CDR2 SQIVND (reference sequence). The CDR3 contains 13 residues. Written as DNA, the CDR3 is TGTGCCAGCGGGTCCGCTGTGGACTACGAGCAGTACTTC. Amino acids: CASGSAVDYEQYF.

The sample holds a few counts of this clone. The genes are TRBV29-1 and TRBJ2-5, with 9 bases fitting TRBD2. This CDR3 has 15 residues. Unmatched junction bases numbered 14, after V lost 7 bases and J lost 5 bases. Germline V gene sequence: CDR1 SQVTM, CDR2 ANQGSEA. CDR3 region: CSESPGASGAETQYF. The CDR3 DNA sequence: TGCAGCGAATCCCCAGGAGCTAGCGGGGCCGAGACCCAGTACTTC.

The rearrangement joins TRBV24-1 to TRBJ2-5; maybe TRBD2 (6 bases). The germline V and J ends were trimmed by 2 bases and 0 bases, with 9 bases remaining between them. Per germline, CDR1 KGHDR and CDR2 SFDVKD. This CDR3 is 15 amino acids long. CDR3 residues: CATSDSGVYQETQYF. CDR3 nucleotide sequence: TGTGCCACCAGTGATTCGGGGGTCTACCAAGAGACCCAGTACTTC.

The rearrangement joins TRBV11-2 to TRBJ2-3, with D perhaps matching TRBD2 (5 bases). There are 17 residues in the CDR3. The germline V gene has CDR1 SGHAT and CDR2 FQNNGV. The V and J ends lost 5 bases and 5 bases respectively, with 23 bases between them. The CDR3 region is CASSPGFERLSRDTQYF. CDR3 bases: TGTGCCAGCAGCCCTGGTTTTGAGCGACTATCGAGAGATACGCAGTATTTT.

The V call is TRBV5-1, the J call TRBJ2-2; 7 bases match TRBD2. The CDR3 totals 16 residues. Unmatched junction bases numbered 5, after V lost 0 bases and J lost 3 bases. CDR1 and CDR2 (germline): SGHRS, YFSETQ. CDR3 DNA: TGCGCCAGCAGCTTGGCCCTGGGAGGGGACACCGGGGAGCTGTTTTTT. Protein product: CASSLALGGDTGELFF.

In its sample, this clone was seen a few times. The chain combines TRBV18 with TRBJ2-7; 10 bases are shared with TRBD1. CDR1 is KGHSH and CDR2 is LQKENI in the germline V gene. The V segment lost 3 bases and the J segment 9 bases; nucleotides outside the gene matches: 14. The CDR3 runs 16 residues. Here the CDR3 reads CASSPYQTGGGQGQYF. CDR3 nucleotide sequence: TGTGCCAGCTCACCCTACCAGACAGGGGGCGGCCAGGGGCAGTACTTC.

This clone was seen a single time. V is TRBV6-5 and J is TRBJ2-7; 7 bases line up with TRBD1. The CDR3 is 15 amino acids. Germline V gives CDR1 MNHEY, CDR2 SVGAGI. V shed 0 bases, J shed 6 bases, and the junction held 8 bases outside the gene matches. For the CDR3, the DNA is TGTGCCAGCAGTTACTCAGGGGGCTCGGTACTCGAGCAGTACTTC. Translated: CASSYSGGSVLEQYF.